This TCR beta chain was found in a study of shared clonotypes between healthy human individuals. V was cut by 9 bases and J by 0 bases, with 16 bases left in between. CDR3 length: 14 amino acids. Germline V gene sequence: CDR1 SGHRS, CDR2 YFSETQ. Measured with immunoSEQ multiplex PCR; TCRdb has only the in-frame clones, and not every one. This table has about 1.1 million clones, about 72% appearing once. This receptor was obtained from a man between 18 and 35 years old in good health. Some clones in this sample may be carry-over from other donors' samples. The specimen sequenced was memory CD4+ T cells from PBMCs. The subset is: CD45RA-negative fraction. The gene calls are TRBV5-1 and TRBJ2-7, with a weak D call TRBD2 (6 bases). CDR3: CATGVTGSSYEQYF. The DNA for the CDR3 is TGCGCCACCGGAGTCACCGGGAGCTCCTACGAGCAGTACTTC.